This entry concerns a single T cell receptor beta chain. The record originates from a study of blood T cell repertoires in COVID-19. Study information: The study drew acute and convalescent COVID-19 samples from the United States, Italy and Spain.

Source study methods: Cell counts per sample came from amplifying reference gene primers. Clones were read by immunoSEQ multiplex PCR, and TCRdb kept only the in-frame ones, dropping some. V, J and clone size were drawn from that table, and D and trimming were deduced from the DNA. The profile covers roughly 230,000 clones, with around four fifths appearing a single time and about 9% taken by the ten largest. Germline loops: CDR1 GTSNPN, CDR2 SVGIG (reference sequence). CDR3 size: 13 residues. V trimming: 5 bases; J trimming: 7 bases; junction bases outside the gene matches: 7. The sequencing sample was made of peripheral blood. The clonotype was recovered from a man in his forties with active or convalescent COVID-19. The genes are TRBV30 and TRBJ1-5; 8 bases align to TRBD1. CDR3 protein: CAWGGQGGQPQHF. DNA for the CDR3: TGTGCCTGGGGAGGACAGGGCGGACAGCCCCAGCATTTT.